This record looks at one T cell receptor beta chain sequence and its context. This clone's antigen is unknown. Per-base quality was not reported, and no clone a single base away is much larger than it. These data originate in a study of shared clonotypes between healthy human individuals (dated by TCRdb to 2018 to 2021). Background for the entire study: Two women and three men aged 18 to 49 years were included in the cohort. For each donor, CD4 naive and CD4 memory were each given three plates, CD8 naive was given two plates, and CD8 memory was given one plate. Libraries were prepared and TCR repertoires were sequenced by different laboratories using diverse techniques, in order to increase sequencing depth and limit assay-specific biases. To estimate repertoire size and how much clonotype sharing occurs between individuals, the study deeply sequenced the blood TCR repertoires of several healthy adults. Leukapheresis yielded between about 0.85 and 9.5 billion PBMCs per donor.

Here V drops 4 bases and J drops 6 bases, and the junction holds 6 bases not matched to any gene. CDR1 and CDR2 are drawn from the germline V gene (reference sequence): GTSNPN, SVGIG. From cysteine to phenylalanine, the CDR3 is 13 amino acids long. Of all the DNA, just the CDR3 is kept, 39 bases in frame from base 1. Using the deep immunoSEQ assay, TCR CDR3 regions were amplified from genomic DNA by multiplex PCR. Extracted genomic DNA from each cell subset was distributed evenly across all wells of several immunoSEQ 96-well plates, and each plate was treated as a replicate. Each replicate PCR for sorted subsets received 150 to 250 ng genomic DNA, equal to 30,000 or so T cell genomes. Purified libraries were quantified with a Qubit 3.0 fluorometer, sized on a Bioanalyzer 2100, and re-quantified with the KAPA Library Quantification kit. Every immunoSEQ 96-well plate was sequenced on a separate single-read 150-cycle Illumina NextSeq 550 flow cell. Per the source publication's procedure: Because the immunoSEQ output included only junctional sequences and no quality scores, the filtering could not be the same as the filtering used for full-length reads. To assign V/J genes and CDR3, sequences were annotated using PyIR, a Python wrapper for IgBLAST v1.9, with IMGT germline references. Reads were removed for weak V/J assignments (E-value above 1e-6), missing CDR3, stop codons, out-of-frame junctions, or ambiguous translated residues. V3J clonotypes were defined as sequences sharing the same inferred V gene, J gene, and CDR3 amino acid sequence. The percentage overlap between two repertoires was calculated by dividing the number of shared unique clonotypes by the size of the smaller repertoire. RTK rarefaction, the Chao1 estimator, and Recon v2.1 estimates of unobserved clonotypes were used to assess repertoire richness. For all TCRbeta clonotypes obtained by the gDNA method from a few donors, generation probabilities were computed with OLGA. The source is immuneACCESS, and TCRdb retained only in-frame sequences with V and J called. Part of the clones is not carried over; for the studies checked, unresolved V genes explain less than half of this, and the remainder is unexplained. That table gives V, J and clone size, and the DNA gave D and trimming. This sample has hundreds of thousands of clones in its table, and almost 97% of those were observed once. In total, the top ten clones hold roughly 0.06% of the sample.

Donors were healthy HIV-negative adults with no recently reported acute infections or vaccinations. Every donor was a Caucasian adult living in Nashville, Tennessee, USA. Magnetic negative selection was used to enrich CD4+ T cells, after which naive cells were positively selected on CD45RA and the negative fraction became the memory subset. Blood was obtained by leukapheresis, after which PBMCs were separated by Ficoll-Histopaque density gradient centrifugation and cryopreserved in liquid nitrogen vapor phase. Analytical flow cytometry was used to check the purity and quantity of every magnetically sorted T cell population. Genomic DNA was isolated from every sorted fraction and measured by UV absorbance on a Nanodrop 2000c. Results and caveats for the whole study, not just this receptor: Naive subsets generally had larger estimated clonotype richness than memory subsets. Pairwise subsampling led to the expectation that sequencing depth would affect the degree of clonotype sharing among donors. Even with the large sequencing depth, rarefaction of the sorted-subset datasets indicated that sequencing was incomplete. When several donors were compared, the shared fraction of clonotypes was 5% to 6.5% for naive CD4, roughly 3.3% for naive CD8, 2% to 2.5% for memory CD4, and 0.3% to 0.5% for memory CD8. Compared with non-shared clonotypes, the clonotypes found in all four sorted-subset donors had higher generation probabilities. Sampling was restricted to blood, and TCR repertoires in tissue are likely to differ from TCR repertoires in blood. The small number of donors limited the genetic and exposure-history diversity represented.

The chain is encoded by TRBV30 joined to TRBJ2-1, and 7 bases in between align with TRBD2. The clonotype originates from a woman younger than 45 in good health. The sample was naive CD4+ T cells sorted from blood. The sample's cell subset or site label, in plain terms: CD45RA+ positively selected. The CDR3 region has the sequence CAWTREGFNEQFF. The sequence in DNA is TGTGCCTGGACGAGGGAGGGGTTCAATGAGCAGTTCTTC.